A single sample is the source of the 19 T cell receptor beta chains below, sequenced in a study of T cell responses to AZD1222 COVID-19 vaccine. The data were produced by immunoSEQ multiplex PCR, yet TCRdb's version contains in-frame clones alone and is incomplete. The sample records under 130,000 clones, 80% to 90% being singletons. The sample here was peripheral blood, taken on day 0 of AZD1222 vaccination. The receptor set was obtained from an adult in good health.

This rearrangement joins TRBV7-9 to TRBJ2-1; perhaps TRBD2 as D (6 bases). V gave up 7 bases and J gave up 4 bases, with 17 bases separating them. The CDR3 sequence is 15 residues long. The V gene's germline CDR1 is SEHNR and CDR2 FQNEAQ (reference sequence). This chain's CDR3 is CASINWRTIYNEQFF. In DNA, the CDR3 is TGTGCCAGCATAAACTGGCGGACTATTTACAATGAGCAGTTCTTC.

This CDR3 reads CASSAWTGGYTF. DNA for the CDR3: TGTGCCAGCAGTGCCTGGACAGGCGGCTACACCTTC. The chain links TRBV25-1 to TRBJ1-2, with 7 bases aligning to TRBD1. Germline CDR1 MGHDK, CDR2 SYGVNS. The CDR3 length is 12 residues. V was clipped by 4 bases and J by 8 bases; unmatched bases: 4.

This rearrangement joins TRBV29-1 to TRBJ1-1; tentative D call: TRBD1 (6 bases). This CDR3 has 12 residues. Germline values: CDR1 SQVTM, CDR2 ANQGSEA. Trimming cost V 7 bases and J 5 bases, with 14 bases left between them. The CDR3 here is CSAIQGDTEAFF. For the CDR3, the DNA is TGCAGCGCAATACAGGGAGATACTGAAGCTTTCTTT.

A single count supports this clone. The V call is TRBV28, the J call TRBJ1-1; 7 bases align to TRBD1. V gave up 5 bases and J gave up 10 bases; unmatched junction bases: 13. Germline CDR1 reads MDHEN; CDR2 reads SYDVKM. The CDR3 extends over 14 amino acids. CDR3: CASSDRDYEAGAFF. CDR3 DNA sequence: TGTGCCAGCAGTGACAGGGATTACGAAGCGGGAGCTTTCTTT.

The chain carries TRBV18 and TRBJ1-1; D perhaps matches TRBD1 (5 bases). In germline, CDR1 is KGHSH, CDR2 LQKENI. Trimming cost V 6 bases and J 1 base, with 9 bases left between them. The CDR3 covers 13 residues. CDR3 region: CASSQGTNTEAFF. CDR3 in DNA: TGTGCCAGCTCCCAGGGCACGAACACTGAAGCTTTCTTT. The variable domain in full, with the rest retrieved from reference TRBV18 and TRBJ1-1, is NAGVMQNPRHLVRRRGQEARLRCSPMKGHSHVYWYRQLPEEGLKFMVYLQKENIIDESGMPKERFSAEFPKEGPSILRIQQVVRGDSAAYFCASSQGTNTEAFFGQGTRLTVV.

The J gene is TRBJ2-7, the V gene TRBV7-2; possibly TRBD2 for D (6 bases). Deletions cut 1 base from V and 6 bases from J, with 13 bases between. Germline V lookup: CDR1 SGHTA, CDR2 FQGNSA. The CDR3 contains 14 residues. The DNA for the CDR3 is TGTGCCAGCAGCTTAGTTCGCTTGGGGGGCGAGCAGTACTTC. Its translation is CASSLVRLGGEQYF. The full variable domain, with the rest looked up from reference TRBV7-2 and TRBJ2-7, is GAGVSQSPSNKVTEKGKDVELRCDPISGHTALYWYRQSLGQGLEFLIYFQGNSAPDKSGLPSDRFSAERTGGSVSTLTIQRTQQEDSAVYLCASSLVRLGGEQYFGPGTRLTVT.

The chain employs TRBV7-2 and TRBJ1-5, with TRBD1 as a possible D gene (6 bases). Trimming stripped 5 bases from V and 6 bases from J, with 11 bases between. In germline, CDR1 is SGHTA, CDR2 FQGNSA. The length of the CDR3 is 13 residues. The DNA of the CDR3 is TGTGCCAGCAGCCTTCAGGGGAGTCAGCCCCAGCATTTT. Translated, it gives CASSLQGSQPQHF.

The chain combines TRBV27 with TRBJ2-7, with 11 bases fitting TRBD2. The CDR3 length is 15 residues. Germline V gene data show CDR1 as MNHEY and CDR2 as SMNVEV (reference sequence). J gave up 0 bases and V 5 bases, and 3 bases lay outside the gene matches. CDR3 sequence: CASSQTSGSSYEQYF. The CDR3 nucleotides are TGTGCCAGCAGTCAAACTAGCGGGAGCTCCTACGAGCAGTACTTC.

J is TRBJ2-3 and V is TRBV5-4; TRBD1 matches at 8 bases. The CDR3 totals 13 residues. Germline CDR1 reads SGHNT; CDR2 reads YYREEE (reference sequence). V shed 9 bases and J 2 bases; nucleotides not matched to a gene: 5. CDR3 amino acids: CATRTGNTDTQYF. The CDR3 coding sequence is TGTGCCACCCGGACAGGGAACACAGATACGCAGTATTTT. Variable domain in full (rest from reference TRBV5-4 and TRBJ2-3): ETGVTQSPTHLIKTRGQQVTLRCSSQSGHNTVSWYQQALGQGPQFIFQYYREEENGRGNFPPRFSGLQFPNYSSELNVNALELDDSALYLCATRTGNTDTQYFGPGTRLTVL.

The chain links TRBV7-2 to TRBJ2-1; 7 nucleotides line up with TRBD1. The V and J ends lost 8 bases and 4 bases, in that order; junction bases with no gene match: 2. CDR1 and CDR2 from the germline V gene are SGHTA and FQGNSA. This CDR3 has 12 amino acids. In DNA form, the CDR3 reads TGTGCCAGCGGGGGACAGTACAATGAGCAGTTCTTC. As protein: CASGGQYNEQFF.

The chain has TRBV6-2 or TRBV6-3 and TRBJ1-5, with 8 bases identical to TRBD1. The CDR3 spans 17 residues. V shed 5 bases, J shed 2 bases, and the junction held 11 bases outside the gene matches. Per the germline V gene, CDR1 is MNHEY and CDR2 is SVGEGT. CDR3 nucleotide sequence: TGTGCCAGCAGTGTCTACCATCCGACAGGGGGCAATCAGCCCCAGCATTTT. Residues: CASSVYHPTGGNQPQHF.

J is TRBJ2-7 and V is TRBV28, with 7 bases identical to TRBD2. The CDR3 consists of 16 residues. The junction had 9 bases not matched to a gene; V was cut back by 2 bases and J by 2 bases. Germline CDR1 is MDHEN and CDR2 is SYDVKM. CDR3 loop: CASSLEPSGLTYEQYF. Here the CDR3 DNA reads TGTGCCAGCAGTTTAGAACCTAGCGGTCTTACCTACGAGCAGTACTTC.

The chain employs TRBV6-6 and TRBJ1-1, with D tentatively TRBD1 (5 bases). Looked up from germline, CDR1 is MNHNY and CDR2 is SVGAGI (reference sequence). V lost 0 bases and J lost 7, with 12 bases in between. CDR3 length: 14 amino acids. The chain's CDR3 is CASSYSSGGNEAFF. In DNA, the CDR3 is TGTGCCAGCAGTTACTCCAGCGGGGGGAATGAAGCTTTCTTT.

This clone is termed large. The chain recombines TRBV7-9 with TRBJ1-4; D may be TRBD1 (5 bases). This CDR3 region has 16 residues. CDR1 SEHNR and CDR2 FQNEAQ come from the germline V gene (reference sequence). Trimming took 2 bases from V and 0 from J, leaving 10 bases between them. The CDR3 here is CASSLSRVATNEKLFF. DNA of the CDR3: TGTGCCAGCAGCTTATCCAGGGTTGCAACTAATGAAAAACTGTTTTTT.

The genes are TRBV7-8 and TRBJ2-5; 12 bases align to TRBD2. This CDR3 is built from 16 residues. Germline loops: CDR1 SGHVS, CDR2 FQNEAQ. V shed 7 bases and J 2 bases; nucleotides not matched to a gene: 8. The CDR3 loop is CASTLTSGGTQETQYF. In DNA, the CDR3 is TGTGCCAGCACGCTAACTAGCGGGGGGACACAAGAGACCCAGTACTTC.

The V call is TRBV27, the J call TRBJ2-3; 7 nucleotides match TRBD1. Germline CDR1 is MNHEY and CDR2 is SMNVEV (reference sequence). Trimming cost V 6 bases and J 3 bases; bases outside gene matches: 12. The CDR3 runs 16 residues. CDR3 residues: CASRRNLGGNTDTQYF. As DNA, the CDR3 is TGTGCCAGCAGACGCAATCTAGGGGGCAATACAGATACGCAGTATTTT.

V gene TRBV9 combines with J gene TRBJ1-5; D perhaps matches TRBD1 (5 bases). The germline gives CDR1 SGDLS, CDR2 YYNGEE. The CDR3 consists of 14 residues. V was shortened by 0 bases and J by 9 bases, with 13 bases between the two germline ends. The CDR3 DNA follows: TGTGCCAGCAGCGTAGGACAGCCTGCCTCGCCCCAGCATTTT. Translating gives CASSVGQPASPQHF.

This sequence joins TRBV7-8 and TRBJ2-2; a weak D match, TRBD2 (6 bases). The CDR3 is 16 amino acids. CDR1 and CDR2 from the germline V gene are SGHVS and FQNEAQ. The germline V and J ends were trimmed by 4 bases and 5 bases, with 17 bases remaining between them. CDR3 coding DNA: TGTGCCAGCAGCTATGTCGGGGGAGTTGGGACCGGGGAGCTGTTTTTT. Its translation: CASSYVGGVGTGELFF. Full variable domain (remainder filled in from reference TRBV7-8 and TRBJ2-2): GAGVSQSPRYKVAKRGQDVALRCDPISGHVSLFWYQQALGQGPEFLTYFQNEAQLDKSGLPSDRFFAERPEGSVSTLKIQRTQQEDSAVYLCASSYVGGVGTGELFFGEGSRLTVL.

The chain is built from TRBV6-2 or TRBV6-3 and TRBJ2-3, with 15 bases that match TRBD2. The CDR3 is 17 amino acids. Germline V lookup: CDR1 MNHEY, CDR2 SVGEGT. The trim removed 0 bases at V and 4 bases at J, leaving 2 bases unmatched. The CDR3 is CASSYSGLAGGSDTQYF. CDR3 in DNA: TGTGCCAGCAGTTACTCCGGACTAGCGGGGGGGTCAGATACGCAGTATTTT.